This T cell receptor (beta chain) comes out of a study of shared clonotypes between healthy human individuals. Source study methods: Junction-only immunoSEQ data arrived without quality scores, meaning filtering differed. Produced via immunoSEQ multiplex PCR; TCRdb's table is partial and in-frame only. The D gene and trimming were derived from the DNA, and the V and J assignments and clone size from that table. The sample lists over 1.5 million clones; around 98% were seen once. The study's findings and limits: Richness estimates generally favored naive over memory subsets. Incomplete sequencing of sorted subsets was indicated by rarefaction despite large depth.

V shed 3 bases and J 2 bases; nucleotides not matched to a gene: 4. Germline CDR1 is SGHNT and CDR2 is YYREEE (reference sequence). This CDR3 comprises 14 residues. On this clone: No antigen is known for it.

In the CD4+ fraction, cells were divided into CD45RA+ naive and CD45RA-negative memory subsets. J is TRBJ2-7 and V is TRBV5-4; 8 bases align to TRBD1. The sequenced material came from naive CD4+ T cells sorted from blood. Specified subset: CD45RA+ positively selected. The sequence came from a man aged 25-40 years in good health. The CDR3 DNA reads as TGTGCCAGCAGCTGGGGACAGGCGACCTACGAGCAGTACTTC. Translated: CASSWGQATYEQYF.